One and the same sample provided the 29 T cell receptor beta chains below, sequenced in a study of spatial heterogeneity in lung cancer. The time point here: blood at routine non-recurrence follow-up after resection. The study sequenced unsorted whole RNA from tumor, nontumor lung or frozen PBMC. TCRdb fed the 5' RACE reads into MiXCR, producing one record per CDR3 protein. The sample comprises roughly 120,000 distinct CDR3 sequences, over 9% of which are singletons, and roughly 17% rests with the top ten. This specimen was PBMCs, taken at follow-up. The receptors derive from a male donor with early-stage non-small cell lung cancer.

The gene calls are TRBV7-2 and TRBJ2-2, with 7 positions matching TRBD2. The CDR3 is made up of 15 amino acids. Trimming took 5 bases from V and 2 from J; bases not matched to a gene: 5. Germline lookup yields CDR1 SGHTA and CDR2 FQGNSA. The CDR3 region has the DNA TGTGCCAGCAGCCCTACTAGCGATAACACCGGGGAGCTGTTTTTT. It yields the protein CASSPTSDNTGELFF.

This clonotype came up a few times. This chain uses TRBV11-2 with TRBJ2-2; 8 bases map to TRBD2. V trimming: 0 bases; J trimming: 13 bases; junction bases outside the gene matches: 10. The germline V gene has CDR1 SGHAT and CDR2 FQNNGV. This CDR3 is 15 amino acids long. The CDR3 DNA is TGTGCCAGCAGCTTAGAACCTAGCGGGCTTTTTGGGCTGTTTTTT. Translation: CASSLEPSGLFGLFF.

This chain connects TRBV6-2 or TRBV6-3 to TRBJ1-2; D not resolved. Trimming left V 2 bases short and J 7 bases short, with 5 bases between. CDR1 and CDR2 from the germline V gene are MNHEY and SVGEGT. The CDR3 loop spans 11 amino acids. As DNA, the CDR3 is TGTGCCAGCAGTTACGGGTTTGGCTACACCTTC. Its protein product is CASSYGFGYTF.

This clonotype was counted at least ten times. This chain links TRBV28 with TRBJ2-1; D unclear. V lost 6 bases to trimming and J lost 0 bases, with 9 bases between them. Germline CDR1 is MDHEN and CDR2 is SYDVKM. The CDR3 runs 14 residues. The CDR3 region has the DNA TGTGCCAGCAGCTCCGGGCCCTCCTACAATGAGCAGTTCTTC. The encoded protein is CASSSGPSYNEQFF.

The rearrangement links TRBV11-3 to TRBJ1-1, with 12 bases identical to TRBD1. J gave up 5 bases and V 7 bases, and 5 bases lay outside the gene matches. Germline values: CDR1 SGHNT, CDR2 YENEEA. This CDR3 is 14 amino acids long. CDR3 loop: CASMGQGARTEAFF. CDR3 sequence (DNA): TGTGCCAGCATGGGACAGGGGGCGAGAACTGAAGCTTTCTTT.

This clonotype was picked up many times. The gene calls are TRBV6-2 or TRBV6-3 and TRBJ2-3; 8 bases line up with TRBD2. This CDR3 contains 13 residues. Looked up from germline, CDR1 is MNHEY and CDR2 is SVGEGT. V was clipped by 6 bases and J by 8 bases; unmatched bases: 7. CDR3 nucleotide sequence: TGTGCCAGCAGCTGGACTAGCATGTCTACGCAGTATTTT. Encoded protein: CASSWTSMSTQYF.

This clonotype was seen ten or more times. This chain links TRBV15 with TRBJ2-5; D is perhaps TRBD1 or TRBD2 (5 bases each). CDR3 length: 14 amino acids. Germline V gene sequence: CDR1 LNHNV, CDR2 YYDKDF (reference sequence). V lost 5 bases and J lost 5, with 15 bases in between. In DNA form, the CDR3 reads TGTGCCACCAGCCCTACGGGGCTCGATGAGACCCAGTACTTC. Amino acid sequence: CATSPTGLDETQYF.

In its sample, this clonotype ranks as medium-sized. V gene TRBV7-8 combines with J gene TRBJ1-5; 7 bases map to TRBD1. Trimming at V came to 2 bases and at J to 0 bases, leaving 4 bases not matched to a gene. Germline V CDR1 and CDR2: SGHVS, FQNEAQ. There are 16 residues in the CDR3. As DNA, the CDR3 is TGTGCCAGCAGCTTAAGGACAGGCTATAGCAATCAGCCCCAGCATTTT. It encodes CASSLRTGYSNQPQHF. Drawing the rest from reference TRBV7-8 and TRBJ1-5, the complete variable domain is GAGVSQSPRYKVAKRGQDVALRCDPISGHVSLFWYQQALGQGPEFLTYFQNEAQLDKSGLPSDRFFAERPEGSVSTLKIQRTQQEDSAVYLCASSLRTGYSNQPQHFGDGTRLSIL.

The rearrangement uses TRBV28 and TRBJ2-5, with a tentative D call TRBD2 (6 bases). V lost 3 bases and J lost 6, with 11 bases in between. Germline CDR1 is MDHEN and CDR2 is SYDVKM. The CDR3 sequence is 13 residues long. The CDR3 DNA sequence: TGTGCCAGCAGTTTCCGGGAGCTGAAGACCCAGTACTTC. Translated: CASSFRELKTQYF.

In this sample, this clonotype turned up many times. The CDR3 nucleotides read TGCAGTGCTAGAGAATCCCGGGGTGAGCAGTTCTTC. Residues: CSARESRGEQFF. The chain links TRBV20-1 to TRBJ2-1; possible D gene TRBD2, 5 bases. CDR3 size: 12 residues. V lost 0 bases, J lost 9 bases, and 9 bases lay in between. The germline gives CDR1 DFQATT, CDR2 SNEGSKA (reference sequence).

V is TRBV20-1 and J is TRBJ2-7; D is possibly TRBD2 (6 bases). This CDR3 spans 17 amino acids. From germline, CDR1 is DFQATT and CDR2 SNEGSKA (reference sequence). The V and J ends lost 5 bases and 4 bases respectively, with 27 bases between them. The CDR3 bases are TGCAGTGCTGCACCGGGACTCCATCACCCAACGCAATACGAGCAGTACTTC. Translation gives CSAAPGLHHPTQYEQYF.

The chain recombines TRBV12-3 or TRBV12-4 with TRBJ2-5; possibly TRBD1 for D (6 bases). Trimming took 1 base from V and 1 from J, leaving 13 bases between them. This CDR3 contains 16 residues. The CDR3 bases are TGTGCCAGCAGTTTAGGGGGCAGGGGACGCCAAGAGACCCAGTACTTC. It is translated as CASSLGGRGRQETQYF.

The chain uses TRBV27 and TRBJ2-2, with 9 bases matching TRBD2. This CDR3 comprises 18 residues. CDR1 and CDR2 from the germline V gene are MNHEY and SMNVEV (reference sequence). V shed 0 bases, J shed 4 bases, and the junction held 9 bases outside the gene matches. The CDR3 sequence: CASSLSQRGARVTGELFF. DNA for the CDR3: TGTGCCAGCAGTTTATCCCAGCGGGGGGCCCGAGTCACCGGGGAGCTGTTTTTT.

V usage is TRBV29-1 and J usage is TRBJ1-1; the match to TRBD1 covers 7 bases. Germline V CDR1 and CDR2: SQVTM, ANQGSEA. J was trimmed by 0 bases and V by 7 bases; bases with no gene match: 5. The CDR3 spans 13 residues. In DNA, the CDR3 is TGCAGCGCGGAGGGACAGATGAACACTGAAGCTTTCTTT. Protein product: CSAEGQMNTEAFF.

The chain couples TRBV28 to TRBJ1-5, with 7 positions matching TRBD1. Germline-derived CDR1 and CDR2 are MDHEN and SYDVKM. The CDR3 is 15 amino acids. The trim removed 3 bases at V and 1 base at J, leaving 3 bases unmatched. CDR3 in DNA: TGTGCCAGCAGTTTCCCAGGGGGGAGCAATCAGCCCCAGCATTTT. This encodes CASSFPGGSNQPQHF.

The chain recombines TRBV12-3 or TRBV12-4 with TRBJ2-2; TRBD2 matches at 10 bases. Germline trimming cut 6 bases from V and 6 bases from J; bases unmatched to any gene: 7. The CDR3 has 15 residues. In nucleotides, the CDR3 is TGTGCCAGCAGCCGCCTAGCGGGGGTGGCCGGGGAGCTGTTTTTT. Amino acid sequence: CASSRLAGVAGELFF.

The CDR3 spells CASSKTGNRYNEQFF. CDR3 bases: TGCGCCAGCAGCAAAACAGGGAACCGATACAATGAGCAGTTCTTC. The chain couples TRBV4-1 to TRBJ2-1; possible D gene TRBD1, 6 bases. Germline V lookup: CDR1 MGHRA, CDR2 YSYEKL. The CDR3 is 15 amino acids. Trimming cost V 5 bases and J 4 bases, with 15 bases left between them.

This clonotype is medium-sized in the sample. The chain links TRBV29-1 to TRBJ2-3, with D perhaps given as TRBD1 or TRBD2 (5 bases each). CDR1 and CDR2 (germline): SQVTM, ANQGSEA. V lost 0 bases and J lost 4, with 8 bases in between. The CDR3 is 13 residues long. The CDR3 coding sequence is TGCAGCGTTGAAGAGAGGGGAGCAGATACGCAGTATTTT. Translating gives CSVEERGADTQYF.

A few counts support this clonotype. The chain combines TRBV6-5 with TRBJ1-2, with D possibly matching TRBD1 (5 bases). This CDR3 has 14 amino acids. Trimming removed 6 bases at V and 5 bases at J, with 16 bases between. CDR1 and CDR2 (germline): MNHEY, SVGAGI. CDR3 nucleotides: TGTGCCAGCAGACTCCAGGGTGACCCGTATGGCTACACCTTC. Its translation: CASRLQGDPYGYTF.

V is TRBV11-2 and J is TRBJ2-1; 7 bases are shared with TRBD1. The CDR3 is 14 residues long. V lost 4 bases to trimming and J lost 2 bases; unmatched junction nucleotides: 2. Per the germline V gene, CDR1 is SGHAT and CDR2 is FQNNGV. CDR3 bases: TGTGCCAGCAGCTCACAGGGGACCTACAATGAGCAGTTCTTC. Translated: CASSSQGTYNEQFF.

This clonotype was counted many times. The genes are TRBV4-1 and TRBJ1-1; D possibly corresponds to TRBD1 (6 bases). V gave up 4 bases and J gave up 0 bases, with 9 bases separating them. The CDR3 has 14 residues. Germline CDR1 reads MGHRA; CDR2 reads YSYEKL. CDR3 amino acids: CASSRTAMNTEAFF. In DNA, the CDR3 is TGCGCCAGCAGCCGGACAGCTATGAACACTGAAGCTTTCTTT.

This chain uses TRBV5-1 with TRBJ1-2, with unresolved D. V shed 4 bases and J shed 6 bases, with 16 bases lying between them. Germline V gene sequence: CDR1 SGHRS, CDR2 YFSETQ. CDR3 length: 14 residues. CDR3 nucleotide sequence: TGCGCCAGCAGCCTGGAGTCGGGGAGGGATGGCTACACCTTC. Its translation: CASSLESGRDGYTF.

V gene TRBV10-3 combines with J gene TRBJ2-1; 7 bases line up with TRBD1. The CDR3 loop spans 14 amino acids. V dropped 2 bases and J dropped 4; count of bases not matched to a gene: 2. Germline V gene sequence: CDR1 ENHRY, CDR2 SYGVKD. CDR3: CAISEQTGYNEQFF. As DNA, the CDR3 is TGTGCCATCAGTGAGCAGACAGGGTACAATGAGCAGTTCTTC.

The chain employs TRBV5-1 and TRBJ2-7; D ambiguous. V dropped 2 bases and J dropped 5 bases, with 14 bases sitting between them. CDR1 is SGHRS and CDR2 is YFSETQ in the germline V gene. CDR3 length: 14 amino acids. CDR3 DNA sequence: TGCGCCAGCAGCTTACAGAGGCCTTATGACGAGCAGTACTTC. Translated: CASSLQRPYDEQYF.

The chain couples TRBV5-1 to TRBJ2-7; D is possibly TRBD2 (6 bases). The CDR3 covers 16 residues. The germline V and J ends were trimmed by 3 bases and 4 bases, with 20 bases remaining between them. Germline CDR1 and CDR2: SGHRS and YFSETQ. CDR3 sequence (DNA): TGCGCCAGCAGCTCACGCCCCCCGGGAGAAGGTTACGAGCAGTACTTC. Translation gives CASSSRPPGEGYEQYF.

V and J are TRBV3-1 and TRBJ2-4; TRBD1 might be the D (6 bases). The CDR3 length is 16 residues. Looked up from germline, CDR1 is LGHDT and CDR2 is YNNKEL (reference sequence). V was clipped by 3 bases and J by 0 bases, with 12 bases between them. The CDR3 DNA follows: TGTGCCAGCAGCCAGGGACACCCGATAGCCAAAAACATTCAGTACTTC. Translating it yields CASSQGHPIAKNIQYF.

This clonotype was seen many times. The chain joins TRBV20-1 to TRBJ1-1, with D hard to call. The CDR3 consists of 13 residues. The germline CDR1 and CDR2 sequences are DFQATT and SNEGSKA (reference sequence). The V and J ends lost 0 bases and 0 bases respectively, with 5 bases between them. CDR3 nucleotide sequence: TGCAGTGCTAGAGATGGGATGAACACTGAAGCTTTCTTT. Protein product: CSARDGMNTEAFF.

V usage is TRBV2 and J usage is TRBJ2-5, with 8 bases lining up with TRBD1. Germline loops: CDR1 SNHLY, CDR2 FYNNEI. This CDR3 has 13 residues. Losses at the gene ends were 10 bases for V and 4 bases for J; bases not matched to a gene: 8. Here the CDR3 reads CANRWTGTETQYF. In nucleotides, the CDR3 is TGTGCCAACCGTTGGACAGGGACAGAGACCCAGTACTTC.

The rearrangement uses TRBV12-3 or TRBV12-4 and TRBJ1-1; 8 positions match TRBD1. The CDR3 sequence is 13 residues long. After removal of 7 bases from V and 1 base from J, the junction contained 2 bases not matched to a gene. The CDR3 protein is CASIGQGNTEAFF. CDR3 in DNA: TGTGCCAGCATTGGACAGGGGAACACTGAAGCTTTCTTT.